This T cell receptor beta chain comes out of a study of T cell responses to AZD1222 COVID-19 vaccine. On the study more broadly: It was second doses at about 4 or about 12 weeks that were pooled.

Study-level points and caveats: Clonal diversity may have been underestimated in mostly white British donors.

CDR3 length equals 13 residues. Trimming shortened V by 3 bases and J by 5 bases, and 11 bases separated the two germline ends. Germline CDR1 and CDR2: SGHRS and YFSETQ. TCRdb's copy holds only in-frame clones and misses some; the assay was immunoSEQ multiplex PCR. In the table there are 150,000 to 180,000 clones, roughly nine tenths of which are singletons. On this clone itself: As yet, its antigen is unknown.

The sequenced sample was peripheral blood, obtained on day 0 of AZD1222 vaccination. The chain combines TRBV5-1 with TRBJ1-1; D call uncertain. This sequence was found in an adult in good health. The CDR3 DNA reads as TGCGCCAGCAGCTCCTGGCGAGAAACTGAAGCTTTCTTT. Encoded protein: CASSSWRETEAFF.